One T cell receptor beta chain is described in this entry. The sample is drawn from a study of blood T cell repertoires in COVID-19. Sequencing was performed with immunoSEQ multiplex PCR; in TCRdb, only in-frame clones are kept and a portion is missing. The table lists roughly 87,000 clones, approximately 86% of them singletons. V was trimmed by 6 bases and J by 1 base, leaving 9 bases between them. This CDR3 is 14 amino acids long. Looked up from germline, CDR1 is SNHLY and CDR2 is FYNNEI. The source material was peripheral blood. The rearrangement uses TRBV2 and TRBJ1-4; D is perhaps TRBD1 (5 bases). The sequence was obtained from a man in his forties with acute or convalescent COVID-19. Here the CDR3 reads CASRRDRTNEKLFF. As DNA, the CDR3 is TGTGCCAGCAGGCGGGACCGAACTAATGAAAAACTGTTTTTT.